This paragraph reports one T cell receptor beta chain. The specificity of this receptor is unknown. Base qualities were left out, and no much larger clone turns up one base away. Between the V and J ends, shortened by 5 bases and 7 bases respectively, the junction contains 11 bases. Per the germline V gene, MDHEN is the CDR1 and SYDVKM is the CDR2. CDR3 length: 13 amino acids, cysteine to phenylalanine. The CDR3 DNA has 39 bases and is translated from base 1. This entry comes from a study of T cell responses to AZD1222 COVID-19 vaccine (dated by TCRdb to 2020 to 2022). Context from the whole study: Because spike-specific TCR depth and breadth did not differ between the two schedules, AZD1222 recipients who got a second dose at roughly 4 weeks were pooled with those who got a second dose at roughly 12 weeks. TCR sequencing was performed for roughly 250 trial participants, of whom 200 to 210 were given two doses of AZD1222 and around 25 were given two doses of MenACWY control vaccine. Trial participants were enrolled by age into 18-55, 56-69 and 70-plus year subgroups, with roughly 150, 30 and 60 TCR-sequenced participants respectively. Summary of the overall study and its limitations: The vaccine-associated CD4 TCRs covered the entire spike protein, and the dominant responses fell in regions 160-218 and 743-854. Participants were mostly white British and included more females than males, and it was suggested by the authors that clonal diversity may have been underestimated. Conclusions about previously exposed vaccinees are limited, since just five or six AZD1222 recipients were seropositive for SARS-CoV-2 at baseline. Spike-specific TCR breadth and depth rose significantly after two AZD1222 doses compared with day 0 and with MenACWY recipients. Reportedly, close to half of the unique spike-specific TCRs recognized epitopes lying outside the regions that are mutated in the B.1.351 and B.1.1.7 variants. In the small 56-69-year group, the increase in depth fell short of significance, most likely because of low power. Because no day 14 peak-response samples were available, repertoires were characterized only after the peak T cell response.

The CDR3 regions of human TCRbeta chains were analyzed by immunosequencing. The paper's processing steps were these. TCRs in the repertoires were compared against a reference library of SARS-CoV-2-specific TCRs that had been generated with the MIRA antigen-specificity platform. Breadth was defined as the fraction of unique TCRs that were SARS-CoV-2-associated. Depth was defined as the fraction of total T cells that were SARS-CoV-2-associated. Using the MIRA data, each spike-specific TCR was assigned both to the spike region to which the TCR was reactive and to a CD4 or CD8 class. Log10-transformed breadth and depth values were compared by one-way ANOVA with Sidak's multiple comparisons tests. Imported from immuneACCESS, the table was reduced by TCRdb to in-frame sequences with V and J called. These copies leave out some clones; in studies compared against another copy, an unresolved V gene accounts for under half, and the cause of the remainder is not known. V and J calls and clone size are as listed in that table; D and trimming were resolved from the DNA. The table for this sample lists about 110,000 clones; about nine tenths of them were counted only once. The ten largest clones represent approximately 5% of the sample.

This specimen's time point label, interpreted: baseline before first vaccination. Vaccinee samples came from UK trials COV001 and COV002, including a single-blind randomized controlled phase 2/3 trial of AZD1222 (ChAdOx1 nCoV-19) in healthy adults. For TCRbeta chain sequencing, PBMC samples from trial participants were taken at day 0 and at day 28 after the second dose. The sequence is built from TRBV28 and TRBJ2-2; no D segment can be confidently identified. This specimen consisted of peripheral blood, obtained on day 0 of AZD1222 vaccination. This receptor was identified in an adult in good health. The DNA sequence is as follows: TGTGCCAGCAGTACTCTGTTGGACGGGGAGCTGTTTTTT. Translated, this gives CASSTLLDGELFF.